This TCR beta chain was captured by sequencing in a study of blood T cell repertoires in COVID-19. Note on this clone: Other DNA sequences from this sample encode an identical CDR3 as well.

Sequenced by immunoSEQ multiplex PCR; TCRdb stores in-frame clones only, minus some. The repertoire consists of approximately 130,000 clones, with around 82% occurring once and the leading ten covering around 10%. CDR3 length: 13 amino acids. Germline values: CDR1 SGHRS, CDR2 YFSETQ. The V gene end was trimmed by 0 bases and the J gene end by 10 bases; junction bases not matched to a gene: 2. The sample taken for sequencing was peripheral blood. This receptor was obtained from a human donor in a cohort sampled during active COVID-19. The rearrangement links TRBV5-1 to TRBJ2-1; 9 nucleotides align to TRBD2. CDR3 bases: TGCGCCAGCAGCTTGGGTCTAGCGGGAGAGCAGTTCTTC. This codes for CASSLGLAGEQFF.